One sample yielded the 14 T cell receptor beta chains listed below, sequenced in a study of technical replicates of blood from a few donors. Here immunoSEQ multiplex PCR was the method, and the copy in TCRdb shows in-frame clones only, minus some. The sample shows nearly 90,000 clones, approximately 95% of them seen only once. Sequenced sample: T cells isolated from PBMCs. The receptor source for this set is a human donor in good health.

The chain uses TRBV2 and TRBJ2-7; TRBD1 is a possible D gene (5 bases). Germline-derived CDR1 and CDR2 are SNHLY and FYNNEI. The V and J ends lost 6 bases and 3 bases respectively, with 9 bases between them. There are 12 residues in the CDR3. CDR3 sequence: CASRAGIYEQYF. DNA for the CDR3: TGTGCCAGCAGGGCAGGGATCTACGAGCAGTACTTC.

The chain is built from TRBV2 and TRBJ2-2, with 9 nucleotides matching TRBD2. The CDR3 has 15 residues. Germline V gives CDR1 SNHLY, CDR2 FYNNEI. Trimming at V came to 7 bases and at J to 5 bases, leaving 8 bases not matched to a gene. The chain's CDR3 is CASTPGLAETGELFF. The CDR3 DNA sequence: TGTGCCAGCACTCCGGGACTAGCAGAAACCGGGGAGCTGTTTTTT.

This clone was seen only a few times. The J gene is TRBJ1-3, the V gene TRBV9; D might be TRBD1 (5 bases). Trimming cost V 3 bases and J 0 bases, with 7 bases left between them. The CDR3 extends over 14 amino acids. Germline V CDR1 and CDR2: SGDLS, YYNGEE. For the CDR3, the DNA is TGTGCCAGCAGCGACAGGTCCTCTGGAAACACCATATATTTT. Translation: CASSDRSSGNTIYF.

CDR3 residues: CASSLKTGTEDTEAFF. CDR3 coding DNA: TGTGCCAGCAGTCTCAAGACCGGGACAGAAGACACTGAAGCTTTCTTT. This chain links TRBV28 with TRBJ1-1, with TRBD1 matching over 7 bases. The CDR3 is 16 residues long. With V trimmed by 5 bases and J by 3 bases, 12 bases remained unmatched. Germline V gene data show CDR1 as MDHEN and CDR2 as SYDVKM.

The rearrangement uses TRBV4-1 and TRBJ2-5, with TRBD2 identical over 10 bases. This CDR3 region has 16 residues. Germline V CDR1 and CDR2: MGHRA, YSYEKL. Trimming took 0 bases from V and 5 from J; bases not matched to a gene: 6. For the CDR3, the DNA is TGCGCCAGCAGCCAAGATCGGTCTAGCGGGAGTGAGACCCAGTACTTC. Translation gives CASSQDRSSGSETQYF.

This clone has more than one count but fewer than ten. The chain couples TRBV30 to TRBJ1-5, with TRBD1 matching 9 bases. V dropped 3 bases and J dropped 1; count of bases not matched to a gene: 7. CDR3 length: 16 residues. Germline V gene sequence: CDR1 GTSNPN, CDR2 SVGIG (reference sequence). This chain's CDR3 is CAWRQKDRGSNQPQHF. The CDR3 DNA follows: TGTGCCTGGAGACAAAAGGACAGGGGAAGCAATCAGCCCCAGCATTTT.

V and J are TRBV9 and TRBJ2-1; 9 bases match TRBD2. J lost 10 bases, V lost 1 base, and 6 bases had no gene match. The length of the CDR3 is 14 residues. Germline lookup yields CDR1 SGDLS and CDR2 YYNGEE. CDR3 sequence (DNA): TGTGCCAGCAGCGTAACGCTAGCGGGATTAGAGCAGTTCTTC. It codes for CASSVTLAGLEQFF.

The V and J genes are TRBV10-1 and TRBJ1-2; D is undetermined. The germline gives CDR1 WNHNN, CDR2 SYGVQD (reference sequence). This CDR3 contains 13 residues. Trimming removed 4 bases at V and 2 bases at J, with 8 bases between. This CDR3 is CASSAGLNYGYTF. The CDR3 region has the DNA TGCGCCAGCAGTGCTGGGCTCAACTATGGCTACACCTTC.

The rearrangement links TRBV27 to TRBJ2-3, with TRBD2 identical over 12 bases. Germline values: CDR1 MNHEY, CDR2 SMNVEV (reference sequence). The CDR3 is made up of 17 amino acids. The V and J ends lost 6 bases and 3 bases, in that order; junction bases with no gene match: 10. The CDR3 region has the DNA TGTGCCAGCAGCTCAAAAACTAGCGGGAGGCCAACAGATACGCAGTATTTT. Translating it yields CASSSKTSGRPTDTQYF.

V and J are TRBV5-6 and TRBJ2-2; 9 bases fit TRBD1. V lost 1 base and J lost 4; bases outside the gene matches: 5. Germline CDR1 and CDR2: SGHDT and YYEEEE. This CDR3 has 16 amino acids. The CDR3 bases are TGTGCCAGCAGCTTGATCGGGACAGGGACCACCGGGGAGCTGTTTTTT. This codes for CASSLIGTGTTGELFF.

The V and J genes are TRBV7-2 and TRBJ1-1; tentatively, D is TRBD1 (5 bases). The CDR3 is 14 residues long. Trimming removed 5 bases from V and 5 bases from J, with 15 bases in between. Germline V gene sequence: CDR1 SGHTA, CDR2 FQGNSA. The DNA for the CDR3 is TGTGCCAGCAGCCCTAGGGGTGTTTTGACTGAAGCTTTCTTT. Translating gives CASSPRGVLTEAFF. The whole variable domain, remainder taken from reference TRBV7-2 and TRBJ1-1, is GAGVSQSPSNKVTEKGKDVELRCDPISGHTALYWYRQSLGQGLEFLIYFQGNSAPDKSGLPSDRFSAERTGGSVSTLTIQRTQQEDSAVYLCASSPRGVLTEAFFGQGTRLTVV.

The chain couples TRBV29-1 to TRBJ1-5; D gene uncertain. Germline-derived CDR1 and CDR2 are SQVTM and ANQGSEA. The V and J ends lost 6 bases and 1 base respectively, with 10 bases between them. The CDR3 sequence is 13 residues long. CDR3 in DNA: TGCAGCGTCACGGGAGGGAGCAATCAGCCCCAGCATTTT. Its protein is CSVTGGSNQPQHF.

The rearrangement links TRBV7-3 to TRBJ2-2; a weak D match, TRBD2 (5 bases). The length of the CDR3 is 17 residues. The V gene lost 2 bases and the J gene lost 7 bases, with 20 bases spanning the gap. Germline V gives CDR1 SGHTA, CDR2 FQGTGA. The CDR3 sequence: CASSLAAYRGTGGELFF. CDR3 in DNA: TGTGCCAGCAGCTTAGCCGCCTATCGGGGAACGGGCGGGGAGCTGTTTTTT.

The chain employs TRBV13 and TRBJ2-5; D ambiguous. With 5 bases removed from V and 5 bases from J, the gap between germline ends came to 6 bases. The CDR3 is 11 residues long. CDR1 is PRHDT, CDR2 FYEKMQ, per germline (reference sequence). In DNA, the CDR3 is TGTGCCAGCAGCGTACGGGAGACCCAGTACTTC. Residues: CASSVRETQYF.